Sequencing of this T cell receptor (beta chain) was carried out in a study of cytomegalovirus exposure and HLA in healthy donors. Primers for the PCR totalled 60 Vbeta and 13 Jbeta. Profiling relied on immunoSEQ multiplex PCR, and the TCRdb table lists in-frame clones only, not all of them. Of roughly 130,000 clones listed, about four fifths are singletons. The V and J ends lost 5 bases and 2 bases, in that order; junction bases with no gene match: 7. CDR1 and CDR2 (germline): GTSNPN, SVGIG (reference sequence). This CDR3 spans 14 amino acids. What was sequenced was PBMCs. The chain has TRBV30 and TRBJ2-7; 9 positions agree with TRBD1. The TCR was taken from a man aged 18 to 30 in good health and CMV-seronegative. The CDR3 bases are TGTGCCTGGGCCTCCGGGACAGGGACCTACGAGCAGTACTTC. Translated: CAWASGTGTYEQYF.